This T cell receptor (beta chain) was documented in a study of low-dose radiotherapy and immunotherapy resistance in tumors. The V end was cut by 5 bases, the J end by 1 base, with 6 bases between. Per the germline V gene, CDR1 is SEHNR and CDR2 is FQNEAQ (reference sequence). The CDR3 is 12 amino acids. Every donor's regimen consisted of nivolumab, ipilimumab, aspirin, low-dose cyclophosphamide and low-dose radiotherapy. Alpha- and beta-chain coverage of first-strand cDNA came from TRAV- and TRBV-specific primers. TCR amplification used approximately 19 PCR cycles, a constant-region primer and a V-primer adapter. TCRdb used MiXCR to reprocess the reads, holding one entry per CDR3 protein. The repertoire holds approximately 7,800 distinct CDR3 sequences, roughly 58% seen once, with approximately 11% in the top ten.

The TCR sequence derives from a human donor with advanced metastatic prostate, ovarian, gallbladder or colorectal cancer (not recorded which). This table probably holds off-target reads from a library built for another chain. The chain recombines TRBV7-9 with TRBJ2-7; D is unresolved. CDR3 residues: CASSPLSYEQYF. CDR3 sequence (DNA): TGTGCCAGCAGCCCACTATCCTACGAGCAGTACTTC.